This T cell receptor (beta chain) was sequenced during a study of cytomegalovirus exposure and HLA in healthy donors. Primers included in the PCR were 60 Vbeta and 13 Jbeta primers. TCRdb keeps only in-frame clones here, not all; method: immunoSEQ multiplex PCR. Listed are approximately 58,000 clones; 9.5% to 15% falls within the top ten. The germline gives CDR1 SGHTS, CDR2 YDEGEE. The V gene end was trimmed by 5 bases and the J gene end by 0 bases; junction bases not matched to a gene: 13. The CDR3 length is 18 residues. The sequenced material came from PBMCs. The rearrangement joins TRBV5-8 to TRBJ2-1; 8 nucleotides line up with TRBD1. This receptor was identified in a man younger than 35 in good health and CMV-seropositive. The CDR3 spells CASRAGTGLRSSYNEQFF. Here the CDR3 DNA reads TGTGCCAGCAGGGCCGGGACAGGTCTGAGGAGCTCCTACAATGAGCAGTTCTTC.